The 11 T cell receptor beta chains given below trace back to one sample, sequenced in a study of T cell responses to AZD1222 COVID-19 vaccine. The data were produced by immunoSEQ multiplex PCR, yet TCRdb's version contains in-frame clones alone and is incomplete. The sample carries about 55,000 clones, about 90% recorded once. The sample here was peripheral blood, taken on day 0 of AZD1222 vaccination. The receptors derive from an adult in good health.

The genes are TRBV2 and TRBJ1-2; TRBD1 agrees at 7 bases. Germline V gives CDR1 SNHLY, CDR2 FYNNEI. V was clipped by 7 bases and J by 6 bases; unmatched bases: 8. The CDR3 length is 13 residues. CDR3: CASTRTGTDGYTF. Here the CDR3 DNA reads TGTGCCAGCACAAGGACAGGAACCGATGGCTACACCTTC.

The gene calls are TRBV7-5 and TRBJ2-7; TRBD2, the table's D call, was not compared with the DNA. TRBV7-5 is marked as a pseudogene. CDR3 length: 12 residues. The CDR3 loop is CARSLRGREQYF. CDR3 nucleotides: TGTGCCAGAAGCTTGCGAGGGCGGGAGCAGTACTTC.

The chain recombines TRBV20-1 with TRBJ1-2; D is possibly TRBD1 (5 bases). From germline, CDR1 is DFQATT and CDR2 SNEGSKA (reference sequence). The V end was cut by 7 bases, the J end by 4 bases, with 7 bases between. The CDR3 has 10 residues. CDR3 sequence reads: CSVDSYGYTF. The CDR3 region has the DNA TGCAGTGTCGACAGCTATGGCTACACCTTC.

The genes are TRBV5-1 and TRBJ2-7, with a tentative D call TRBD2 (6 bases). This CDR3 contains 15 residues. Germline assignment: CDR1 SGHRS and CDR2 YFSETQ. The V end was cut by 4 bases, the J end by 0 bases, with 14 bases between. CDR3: CASSPVGGTSYEQYF. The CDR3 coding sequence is TGCGCCAGCAGCCCCGTAGGAGGGACCTCCTACGAGCAGTACTTC.

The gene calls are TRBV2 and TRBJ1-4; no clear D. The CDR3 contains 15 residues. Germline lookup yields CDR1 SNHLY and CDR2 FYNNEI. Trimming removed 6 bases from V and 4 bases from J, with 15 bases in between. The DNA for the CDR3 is TGTGCCAGCAGGACGCGGTACGCCTTTAATGAAAAACTGTTTTTT. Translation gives CASRTRYAFNEKLFF.

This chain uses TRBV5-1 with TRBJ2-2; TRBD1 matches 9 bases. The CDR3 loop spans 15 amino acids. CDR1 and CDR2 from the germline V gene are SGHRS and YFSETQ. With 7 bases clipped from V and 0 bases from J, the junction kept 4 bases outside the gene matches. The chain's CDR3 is CASGWDRANTGELFF. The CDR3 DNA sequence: TGCGCCAGCGGATGGGACAGGGCGAACACCGGGGAGCTGTTTTTT. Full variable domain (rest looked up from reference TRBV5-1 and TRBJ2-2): KAGVTQTPRYLIKTRGQQVTLSCSPISGHRSVSWYQQTPGQGLQFLFEYFSETQRNKGNFPGRFSGRQFSNSRSEMNVSTLELGDSALYLCASGWDRANTGELFFGEGSRLTVL.

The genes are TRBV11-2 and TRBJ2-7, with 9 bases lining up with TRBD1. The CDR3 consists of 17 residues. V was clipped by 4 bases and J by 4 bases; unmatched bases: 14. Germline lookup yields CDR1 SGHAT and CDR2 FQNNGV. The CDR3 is CASSSQRDRAKVYEQYF. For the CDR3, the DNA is TGTGCCAGCAGCTCCCAGCGGGACAGGGCTAAGGTGTACGAGCAGTACTTC. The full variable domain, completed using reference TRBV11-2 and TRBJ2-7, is EAGVAQSPRYKIIEKRQSVAFWCNPISGHATLYWYQQILGQGPKLLIQFQNNGVVDDSQLPKDRFSAERLKGVDSTLKIQPAKLEDSAVYLCASSSQRDRAKVYEQYFGPGTRLTVT.

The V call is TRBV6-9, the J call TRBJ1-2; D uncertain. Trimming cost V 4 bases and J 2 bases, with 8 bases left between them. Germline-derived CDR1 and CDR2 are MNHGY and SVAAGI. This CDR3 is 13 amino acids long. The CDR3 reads CASSFPTNYGYTF. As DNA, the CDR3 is TGTGCCAGCAGTTTCCCCACCAACTATGGCTACACCTTC.

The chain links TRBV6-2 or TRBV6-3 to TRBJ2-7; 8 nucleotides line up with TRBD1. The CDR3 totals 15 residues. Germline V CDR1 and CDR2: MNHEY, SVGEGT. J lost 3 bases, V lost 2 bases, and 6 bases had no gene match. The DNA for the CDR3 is TGTGCCAGCAGTTACGAAGCAGGGGGCGTCTACGAGCAGTACTTC. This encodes CASSYEAGGVYEQYF.

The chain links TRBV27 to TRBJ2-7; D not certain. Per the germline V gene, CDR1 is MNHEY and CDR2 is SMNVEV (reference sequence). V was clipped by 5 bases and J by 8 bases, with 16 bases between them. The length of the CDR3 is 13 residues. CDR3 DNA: TGTGCCAGCAGTCCCCCGGGTCATCCCCAGCAGTACTTC. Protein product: CASSPPGHPQQYF.

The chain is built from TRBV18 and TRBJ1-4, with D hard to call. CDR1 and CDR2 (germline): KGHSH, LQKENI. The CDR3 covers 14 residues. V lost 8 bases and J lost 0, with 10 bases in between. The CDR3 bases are TGTGCCAGCCGCAGTGGGCCAACTAATGAAAAACTGTTTTTT. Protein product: CASRSGPTNEKLFF.